The entry below gives a single T cell receptor beta chain sequence along with its context. The antigen is unknown. The data belong to a study of response to subunit inactivated influenza vaccine. TCRdb passed the RT-PCR reads through MiXCR, listing each CDR3 protein once. The sample gives around 760,000 distinct CDR3 sequences, about 15% of which show up once; around 7.3% is in the top ten. CDR3 length equals 15 residues. The junction had 13 bases not matched to a gene; V was cut back by 5 bases and J by 7 bases. Germline loops: CDR1 DFQATT, CDR2 SNEGSKA (reference sequence). Overall study results and limits: Authors suggested few new T cells are recruited by each seasonal influenza vaccination.

The V call is TRBV20-1, the J call TRBJ1-4; TRBD1 matches 7 bases. The origin of this receptor is a man aged 45-65 years who received an inactivated influenza vaccine. The material was PBMCs from blood, obtained 14 to 15 days before vaccination. CDR3 sequence (DNA): TGCAGTGCTCCCACCGCCACAGGGGCAGGTGAAAAACTGTTTTTT. It yields the protein CSAPTATGAGEKLFF.